Below, 25 T cell receptor beta chains from the same sample are listed, as sequenced in a study of T cell changes during pregnancy in multiple sclerosis. Generated by immunoSEQ multiplex PCR, the TCRdb table keeps only in-frame clones and is missing some. The sample records roughly 61,000 clones, more than 90% being singletons. The sample here was peripheral blood, taken in the first trimester of pregnancy. These receptors were collected from a female donor in good health, enrolled as a control in a pregnancy study.

The CDR3 nucleotides are TGTGCCAGCTCGAACCTCCAGGGGGCGCAGGAGCAGTACTTC. This encodes CASSNLQGAQEQYF. The genes are TRBV18 and TRBJ2-7; the match to TRBD1 covers 8 bases. Germline trimming cut 6 bases from V and 7 bases from J; bases unmatched to any gene: 11. The CDR3 runs to 14 residues. Germline values: CDR1 KGHSH, CDR2 LQKENI.

This rearrangement joins TRBV5-4 to TRBJ1-2; D is perhaps TRBD1 (5 bases). Germline V CDR1 and CDR2: SGHNT, YYREEE (reference sequence). Deletions cut 4 bases from V and 6 bases from J, with 22 bases between. CDR3 length equals 16 residues. CDR3 sequence: CASSPPGLPGTHGYTF. The CDR3 DNA sequence: TGTGCCAGCAGCCCCCCAGGCCTCCCGGGGACTCATGGCTACACCTTC.

The chain is built from TRBV6-1 and TRBJ1-2, with TRBD1 matching over 8 bases. V lost 2 bases and J lost 7; bases outside the gene matches: 6. This CDR3 spans 14 amino acids. Germline CDR1 and CDR2: MNHNS and SASEGT. DNA of the CDR3: TGTGCCAGCAGTGAACGAGGACAGGGAGGTGGCTACACCTTC. Amino acid sequence: CASSERGQGGGYTF.

The rearrangement links TRBV7-9 to TRBJ1-1; D unclear. The CDR3 totals 14 residues. The V and J ends lost 1 base and 4 bases respectively, with 10 bases between them. Germline-derived CDR1 and CDR2 are SEHNR and FQNEAQ (reference sequence). This CDR3 reads CASSLGKGSTEAFF. The CDR3 DNA reads as TGTGCCAGCAGCTTAGGAAAAGGGAGCACTGAAGCTTTCTTT. The variable domain in full, completed from reference TRBV7-9 and TRBJ1-1, reads DTGVSQNPRHKITKRGQNVTFRCDPISEHNRLYWYRQTLGQGPEFLTYFQNEAQLEKSRLLSDRFSAERPKGSFSTLEIQRTEQGDSAMYLCASSLGKGSTEAFFGQGTRLTVV.

The CDR3 region has the DNA TGTGCCAGCAGCTTAGCCGGACAGGGAAAGCAGTACTTC. As protein: CASSLAGQGKQYF. The J gene is TRBJ2-7, the V gene TRBV7-2, with 8 bases fitting TRBD1. The germline CDR1 and CDR2 sequences are SGHTA and FQGNSA. V was pared by 0 bases and J by 8 bases, with 3 bases of the junction left unmatched. The CDR3 covers 13 residues.

This chain connects TRBV6-1 to TRBJ2-1; maybe TRBD1 (6 bases). The V and J ends lost 2 bases and 1 base respectively, with 12 bases between them. The CDR3 extends over 16 amino acids. Germline CDR1 and CDR2: MNHNS and SASEGT. CDR3 sequence: CASSEWAGESYNEQFF. CDR3 DNA: TGTGCCAGCAGTGAATGGGCAGGGGAATCCTACAATGAGCAGTTCTTC.

The rearrangement joins TRBV10-3 to TRBJ1-4; tentative D call: TRBD1 (6 bases). The CDR3 loop spans 15 amino acids. The germline V and J ends were trimmed by 10 bases and 0 bases, with 15 bases remaining between them. Germline assignment: CDR1 ENHRY and CDR2 SYGVKD. This CDR3 is CATGQPHSTNEKLFF. DNA for the CDR3: TGTGCCACAGGACAGCCCCATTCAACTAATGAAAAACTGTTTTTT.

The chain employs TRBV23-1 and TRBJ2-1; 11 bases agree with TRBD1. TRBV23-1 is an ORF for which the function is uncertain. Trimming cost V 7 bases and J 8 bases; bases outside gene matches: 10. The CDR3 extends over 15 amino acids. The CDR3 region is CASTEDRGLEDEQFF. CDR3 nucleotides: TGCGCCAGCACTGAGGACAGGGGGCTCGAGGATGAGCAGTTCTTC.

The rearrangement uses TRBV7-9 and TRBJ2-2; D is uncertain. The V end was cut by 0 bases, the J end by 2 bases, with 7 bases between. Germline V lookup: CDR1 SEHNR, CDR2 FQNEAQ (reference sequence). The CDR3 spans 15 residues. The DNA of the CDR3 is TGTGCCAGCAGCTTAGCGAGCCGAAACACCGGGGAGCTGTTTTTT. Protein product: CASSLASRNTGELFF.

The CDR3: CASSEGANQPQHF. CDR3 bases: TGTGCCAGCAGTGAAGGGGCCAATCAGCCCCAGCATTTT. This chain uses TRBV2 with TRBJ1-5; D not resolved. The CDR3 spans 13 residues. Trimming left V 1 base short and J 3 bases short, with 4 bases between. CDR1 is SNHLY and CDR2 is FYNNEI in the germline V gene.

The J gene is TRBJ2-5, the V gene TRBV2; 7 bases line up with TRBD1. CDR3 length equals 15 residues. Germline V gene sequence: CDR1 SNHLY, CDR2 FYNNEI. V shed 8 bases and J 2 bases; nucleotides not matched to a gene: 11. The CDR3: CASGEQGTAQETQYF. CDR3 coding DNA: TGTGCCAGCGGAGAACAGGGGACAGCGCAAGAGACCCAGTACTTC. Supplemented by reference TRBV2 and TRBJ2-5, the full variable domain reads EPEVTQTPSHQVTQMGQEVILRCVPISNHLYFYWYRQILGQKVEFLVSFYNNEISEKSEIFDDQFSVERPDGSNFTLKIRSTKLEDSAMYFCASGEQGTAQETQYFGPGTRLLVL.

The chain combines TRBV6-6 with TRBJ1-2; the D gene is possibly TRBD1 (6 bases). This CDR3 has 15 residues. V was cut by 2 bases and J by 8 bases, with 18 bases left in between. Germline-derived CDR1 and CDR2 are MNHNY and SVGAGI (reference sequence). DNA of the CDR3: TGTGCCAGCAGTTACGGGGATCGGGGGGCAGGAGGCTACACCTTC. It specifies CASSYGDRGAGGYTF.

This clone was seen more than once but under ten times. J is TRBJ2-7 and V is TRBV4-2; tentatively, D is TRBD1 (6 bases). The germline V and J ends were trimmed by 0 bases and 3 bases, with 12 bases remaining between them. Germline V CDR1 and CDR2: LGHNA, YNFKEQ. The CDR3 runs 15 residues. Written as DNA, the CDR3 is TGTGCCAGCAGCCAAGAGGAGGACAGCAGCTACGAGCAGTACTTC. The encoded protein is CASSQEEDSSYEQYF.

V gene TRBV7-2 combines with J gene TRBJ1-3, with a tentative D call TRBD1 (6 bases). This CDR3 region has 15 residues. CDR1 and CDR2 from the germline V gene are SGHTA and FQGNSA. V gave up 6 bases and J gave up 6 bases, with 18 bases separating them. As DNA, the CDR3 is TGTGCCAGCAGTTTCTGGACAGCCAAACTAAACACCATATATTTT. Its translation is CASSFWTAKLNTIYF.

CDR3 in amino acids: CASSLIASSYNEQFF. In DNA form, the CDR3 reads TGTGCCAGCAGTTTAATCGCTAGCAGTTACAATGAGCAGTTCTTC. The chain employs TRBV27 and TRBJ2-1, with D possibly matching TRBD2 (5 bases). With 2 bases removed from V and 4 bases from J, the gap between germline ends came to 12 bases. This CDR3 is 15 amino acids long. CDR1 and CDR2 (germline): MNHEY, SMNVEV (reference sequence).

The rearrangement uses TRBV4-3 and TRBJ2-5, with TRBD2 matching over 14 bases. This CDR3 is built from 15 residues. V was pared by 4 bases and J by 2 bases, with 0 bases of the junction left unmatched. CDR1 is LGHNA and CDR2 is YSLEER in the germline V gene. Here the CDR3 DNA reads TGCGCCAGCAGCCGACTAGCGGGAGGGCAAGAGACCCAGTACTTC. Its protein is CASSRLAGGQETQYF.

The genes are TRBV5-1 and TRBJ1-2; possibly TRBD1 for D (6 bases). The CDR3 consists of 15 residues. Trimming stripped 4 bases from V and 7 bases from J, with 20 bases between. CDR1 and CDR2 (germline): SGHRS, YFSETQ. The CDR3 DNA follows: TGCGCCAGCAGCCAAAGTGGCAGGGGAGAGGGTGGCTACACCTTC. Its protein product is CASSQSGRGEGGYTF.

The rearrangement joins TRBV5-1 to TRBJ1-3, with TRBD1 matching over 9 bases. After removal of 4 bases from V and 3 bases from J, the junction contained 8 bases not matched to a gene. Germline assignment: CDR1 SGHRS and CDR2 YFSETQ. The CDR3 extends over 16 amino acids. The CDR3 is CASSRDREGGGNTIYF. DNA for the CDR3: TGCGCCAGCAGCCGGGACAGGGAGGGAGGTGGAAACACCATATATTTT.

J is TRBJ1-1 and V is TRBV10-3, with TRBD1 identical over 9 bases. V trimming: 4 bases; J trimming: 5 bases; junction bases outside the gene matches: 11. The CDR3 is 16 amino acids. Germline CDR1 and CDR2: ENHRY and SYGVKD. CDR3 in amino acids: CAISGNKGQGKTEAFF. CDR3 DNA: TGTGCCATCAGTGGAAACAAGGGACAGGGAAAGACTGAAGCTTTCTTT.

The V and J genes are TRBV18 and TRBJ2-6; 10 nucleotides match TRBD1. J lost 0 bases, V lost 3 bases, and 5 bases had no gene match. Germline CDR1 reads KGHSH; CDR2 reads LQKENI. CDR3 length: 18 residues. CDR3 residues: CASSPAGTGVSGANVLTF. CDR3 DNA: TGTGCCAGCTCACCCGCCGGGACAGGGGTCTCTGGGGCCAACGTCCTGACTTTC.

V usage is TRBV7-2 and J usage is TRBJ2-1; D ambiguous. CDR3 size: 14 residues. CDR1 and CDR2 from the germline V gene are SGHTA and FQGNSA. V was trimmed by 2 bases and J by 4 bases, leaving 9 bases between them. In nucleotides, the CDR3 is TGTGCCAGCAGCTTAACTCCTAGTTACAATGAGCAGTTCTTC. This encodes CASSLTPSYNEQFF.

The J gene is TRBJ2-7, the V gene TRBV9, with no clear D. V lost 4 bases to trimming and J lost 6 bases, with 17 bases between them. This CDR3 has 14 residues. Germline V gene lookup returns CDR1 SGDLS and CDR2 YYNGEE. CDR3 sequence (DNA): TGTGCCAGCAGCCCGAAGAGAAGCGTTGGCGAGCAGTACTTC. Protein: CASSPKRSVGEQYF.

The chain has TRBV6-4 and TRBJ2-1; 8 nucleotides align to TRBD2. J gave up 5 bases and V 8 bases, and 23 bases lay outside the gene matches. The germline V gene encodes CDR1 MRHNA and CDR2 SNTAGT. The CDR3 is made up of 19 amino acids. The CDR3, as DNA: TGTGCCAGCGACCCGGTAAACCCCGCTAGGTCGCGGGGGGACAATGAGCAGTTCTTC. Translating gives CASDPVNPARSRGDNEQFF.

This chain links TRBV2 with TRBJ2-5; 11 bases align to TRBD2. Germline V gene lookup returns CDR1 SNHLY and CDR2 FYNNEI. V shed 5 bases and J 5 bases; nucleotides not matched to a gene: 7. The CDR3 contains 15 residues. CDR3 in DNA: TGTGCCAGCAGTTTAGCGGGGGGGCAGGCGGAGACCCAGTACTTC. Translation: CASSLAGGQAETQYF.

V usage is TRBV19 and J usage is TRBJ2-3; D is perhaps TRBD2 (5 bases). The V end was cut by 1 base, the J end by 0 bases, with 8 bases between. In germline, CDR1 is LNHDA, CDR2 SQIVND (reference sequence). The CDR3 length is 15 residues. CDR3 sequence (DNA): TGTGCCAGTAGTATAGGACTAACTAGCACAGATACGCAGTATTTT. Translating gives CASSIGLTSTDTQYF.